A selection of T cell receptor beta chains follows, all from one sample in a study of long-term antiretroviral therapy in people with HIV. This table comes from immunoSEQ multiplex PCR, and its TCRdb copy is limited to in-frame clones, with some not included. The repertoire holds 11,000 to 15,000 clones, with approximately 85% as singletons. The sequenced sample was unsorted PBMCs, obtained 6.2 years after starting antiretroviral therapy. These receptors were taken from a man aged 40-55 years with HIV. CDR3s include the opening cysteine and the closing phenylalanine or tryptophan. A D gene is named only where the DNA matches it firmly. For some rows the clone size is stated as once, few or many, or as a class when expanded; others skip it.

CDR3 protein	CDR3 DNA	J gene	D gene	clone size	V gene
CASSIQDHEQFF	TGTGCCAGCAGCATACAGGATCATGAGCAGTTCTTC	TRBJ2-1	-	-	TRBV7-9
CASSHGNTIYF	TGTGCCAGCAGTCATGGAAACACCATATATTTT	TRBJ1-3	-	-	TRBV9
CASSFLGTGSNFYNEQFF	TGTGCCAGCAGTTTTTTAGGGACAGGGAGTAATTTCTACAATGAGCAGTTCTTC	TRBJ2-1	TRBD1	-	TRBV28
CASSLRLVGRSNEKLFF	TGTGCCAGCAGTTTAAGGCTGGTGGGGAGGTCAAATGAAAAACTGTTTTTT	TRBJ1-4	-	-	TRBV28
CASSFGGADTEAFF	TGTGCCAGCAGCTTCGGGGGCGCGGACACTGAAGCTTTCTTT	TRBJ1-1	-	once	TRBV7-6
CASSQESNQETQYF	TGTGCCAGCAGCCAAGAGTCCAATCAAGAGACCCAGTACTTC	TRBJ2-5	-	few	TRBV4-2
CASSVSLGANTEAFF	TGTGCCAGCAGCGTCAGCCTCGGGGCGAACACTGAAGCTTTCTTT	TRBJ1-1	-	-	TRBV5-4
CASSLMGGTEAFF	TGTGCCAGCAGTTTGATGGGGGGCACTGAAGCTTTCTTT	TRBJ1-1	-	-	TRBV5-4
CASSGRTSDRHGYNEQFF	TGTGCCAGCAGTGGTAGGACTAGCGACCGTCACGGATACAATGAGCAGTTCTTC	TRBJ2-1	TRBD2	-	TRBV2
CASSATGTGGKETQYF	TGTGCCAGCAGCGCTACCGGGACAGGGGGCAAAGAGACCCAGTACTTC	TRBJ2-5	TRBD1	-	TRBV5-4
CASSPEGLTIQHF	TGTGCCAGCAGCCCCGAGGGCCTGACAATCCAGCATTTT	TRBJ1-5	-	-	TRBV28
CASSKADSQPQHF	TGTGCCAGCAGCAAAGCCGATTCTCAGCCCCAGCATTTT	TRBJ1-5	-	-	TRBV21-1
CASSLSGNTIYF	TGTGCCAGCAGCTTGTCCGGAAACACCATATATTTT	TRBJ1-3	-	-	TRBV6-1
CAWCCGRGGSGNTIYF	TGTGCCTGGTGCTGTGGGAGGGGAGGTTCTGGAAACACCATATATTTT	TRBJ1-3	-	-	TRBV30
CASSPDRGLTVANQPQHF	TGTGCCAGCAGTCCGGACAGGGGTCTCACAGTCGCCAATCAGCCCCAGCATTTT	TRBJ1-5	TRBD1	-	TRBV27
CATSRVGTSGGGTQYF	TGTGCCACCAGCAGAGTAGGGACTAGCGGGGGGGGGACCCAGTACTTC	TRBJ2-5	TRBD2	-	TRBV15
CASNWPETSGDLTDTQYF	TGTGCCAGCAATTGGCCCGAGACTAGCGGGGATCTCACAGATACGCAGTATTTT	TRBJ2-3	TRBD2	-	TRBV2
CASSGYQAKNIQYF	TGTGCCAGCAGTGGGTATCAAGCCAAAAACATTCAGTACTTC	TRBJ2-4	-	once	TRBV27
CSGARDSSYEQYF	TGCAGCGGAGCCCGGGACAGCTCCTACGAGCAGTACTTC	TRBJ2-7	TRBD1	-	TRBV29-1
CASRSLEVSNGYTF	TGTGCCAGCAGGAGCCTGGAGGTTTCGAATGGCTACACCTTC	TRBJ1-2	-	-	TRBV28
CASSLTPARQSSYNEQFF	TGTGCCAGCAGCTTAACCCCGGCGCGGCAAAGCTCCTACAATGAGCAGTTCTTC	TRBJ2-1	-	-	TRBV7-2
CASSFSGLRGGYQDTQYF	TGTGCCAGCAGTTTTTCGGGTCTTCGAGGGGGATATCAAGATACGCAGTATTTT	TRBJ2-3	-	once	TRBV28
CASSFEGLKGEKLFF	TGCGCCAGCAGCTTCGAGGGGTTAAAGGGTGAAAAACTGTTTTTT	TRBJ1-4	-	large	TRBV5-1
CSAGQAGNTIYF	TGCAGCGCGGGACAGGCTGGAAACACCATATATTTT	TRBJ1-3	TRBD1	-	TRBV29-1
CASTETSGSSYEQYF	TGTGCCAGTACGGAGACTAGCGGCTCTTCCTACGAGCAGTACTTC	TRBJ2-7	TRBD2	-	TRBV19
CASSLGLAGVYEQYF	TGTGCCAGCAGCTTGGGCCTAGCGGGAGTCTACGAGCAGTACTTC	TRBJ2-7	TRBD2	-	TRBV5-5
CASSELVTYEQYF	TGTGCCAGCAGTGAATTGGTAACCTACGAGCAGTACTTC	TRBJ2-7	-	-	TRBV25-1
CATWDLSGSYNEQFF	TGTGCCACTTGGGACTTGTCGGGCTCCTACAATGAGCAGTTCTTC	TRBJ2-1	-	-	TRBV10-3
CSVAGTGHEQYF	TGCAGCGTCGCCGGGACAGGGCACGAGCAGTACTTC	TRBJ2-7	TRBD1	-	TRBV29-1
CAWSGMTSNQPQHF	TGTGCCTGGAGTGGGATGACTAGCAATCAGCCCCAGCATTTT	TRBJ1-5	-	once	TRBV30
CASSTSDTQYF	TGTGCCAGCAGTACTTCAGATACGCAGTATTTT	TRBJ2-3	-	-	TRBV28
CASRMTSWYEQYF	TGTGCCAGCAGAATGACTAGCTGGTACGAGCAGTACTTC	TRBJ2-7	TRBD2	few	TRBV7-2
CASSGTGAGYEQYF	TGCGCCAGCAGTGGAACGGGAGCTGGCTACGAGCAGTACTTC	TRBJ2-7	-	-	TRBV10-1
CASSLARGSISYEQYF	TGTGCCAGCAGCTTAGCCCGGGGTTCTATCTCCTACGAGCAGTACTTC	TRBJ2-7	-	once	TRBV11-1
CASSLVQAWETQYF	TGTGCCAGCAGCTTAGTGCAGGCTTGGGAGACCCAGTACTTC	TRBJ2-5	-	-	TRBV11-2
CSVEEGVYSSYNEQFF	TGCAGCGTTGAAGAAGGCGTTTACAGCTCCTACAATGAGCAGTTCTTC	TRBJ2-1	-	-	TRBV29-1
CASSQDGAGGPYNEQFF	TGCGCCAGCAGCCAAGATGGGGCGGGAGGGCCTTACAATGAGCAGTTCTTC	TRBJ2-1	TRBD2	-	TRBV4-3
CASSLGDTGTYEQYF	TGTGCCAGCAGCTTAGGGGACACAGGGACATACGAGCAGTACTTC	TRBJ2-7	-	-	TRBV7-6
CASSLSSYNEQFF	TGTGCCAGCAGCTTAAGCTCCTACAATGAGCAGTTCTTC	TRBJ2-1	-	medium-sized	TRBV7-8
CASSTPGLAGRTGELFF	TGTGCCAGTAGTACCCCGGGACTAGCGGGCCGAACCGGGGAGCTGTTTTTT	TRBJ2-2	TRBD2	-	TRBV19
CASSPSTVASSNNEQFF	TGTGCCAGCAGCCCATCCACGGTTGCGTCCTCAAACAATGAGCAGTTCTTC	TRBJ2-1	-	large	TRBV6-4
CASSKGDRGRADTQYF	TGTGCCAGTAGTAAGGGGGACAGAGGACGTGCAGATACGCAGTATTTT	TRBJ2-3	TRBD1	-	TRBV19
CSVVNRGLGYEQYF	TGCAGCGTTGTAAACAGGGGGCTCGGTTACGAGCAGTACTTC	TRBJ2-7	TRBD1	-	TRBV29-1
CASSPGTGSYEQYF	TGTGCCAGCAGCCCCGGGACAGGGTCCTACGAGCAGTACTTC	TRBJ2-7	TRBD1	-	TRBV7-2
CASSDTGVYGYTF	TGTGCCAGCAGTGACACAGGGGTCTATGGCTACACCTTC	TRBJ1-2	TRBD1	-	TRBV6-6
CASSRQGTYEQYF	TGTGCCAGCAGCCGACAGGGGACCTACGAGCAGTACTTC	TRBJ2-7	TRBD1	-	TRBV7-2
CASSGKGPEAFF	TGTGCCAGTAGTGGCAAGGGCCCTGAAGCTTTCTTT	TRBJ1-1	-	few	TRBV19
CASSYSVTLPVHEQYF	TGTGCCAGCAGTTACTCTGTAACGCTCCCGGTCCACGAGCAGTACTTC	TRBJ2-7	-	-	TRBV6-5
CASSLDRIHTEAFF	TGTGCCAGCAGCTTGGACAGGATTCACACTGAAGCTTTCTTT	TRBJ1-1	-	-	TRBV5-6
CASSQAASGSYEQYF	TGCGCCAGCAGCCAAGCTGCGAGCGGGAGCTACGAGCAGTACTTC	TRBJ2-7	TRBD2	once	TRBV4-3
CASSLFQGWNYGYTF	TGTGCCAGCAGTTTATTCCAGGGTTGGAATTATGGCTACACCTTC	TRBJ1-2	-	few	TRBV28
CASSPHSGGGKGTEAFF	TGCGCCAGCAGCCCGCATAGTGGGGGGGGGAAGGGCACTGAAGCTTTCTTT	TRBJ1-1	-	once	TRBV4-1
CASSVTGGNADTQYF	TGTGCCAGCAGCGTGACAGGGGGCAACGCAGATACGCAGTATTTT	TRBJ2-3	TRBD1	-	TRBV7-3
CAWSAGTIYSNQPQHF	TGTGCCTGGAGTGCCGGGACCATCTATAGCAATCAGCCCCAGCATTTT	TRBJ1-5	-	-	TRBV30